This TCR beta chain was recorded in a study of control samples from healthy donors and cancer patients (dated by TCRdb to 2020 to 2021). The library was produced with the immunoSEQ multiplex PCR assay. This is the immuneACCESS table as TCRdb keeps it, with only in-frame sequences that have V and J called. A part of the clones is gone; compared with another copy, unresolved V genes explain less than half, and the rest is unexplained. For this sample the table gives about 160,000 clones, of which around 96% were detected only once. Over 6.5% of the sample is held by the ten biggest clonotypes. Remarks on this clone: No cognate antigen has been identified for it. Nothing much larger sits one base from this clone, and base qualities are not available.

V loses 5 bases at its end and J loses 1 base; junction bases beyond the gene matches: 13. There are 17 amino acids in the CDR3, from cysteine to phenylalanine inclusive. The CDR3 DNA has 51 bases and is translated from base 1. Taken from the germline V gene (reference sequence), the CDR1 and CDR2 loops are MNHNY and SVGAGI. The clonotype was recovered from a woman aged 40 to 50 in good health. The sample taken for sequencing was blood. The receptor chain draws on TRBV6-6 and TRBJ2-5; TRBD2 agrees with 7 junctional bases. The encoded CDR3 is CASSRDWGGNLQETQYF. The DNA is TGTGCCAGCAGTCGGGATTGGGGAGGGAACCTCCAAGAGACCCAGTACTTC.